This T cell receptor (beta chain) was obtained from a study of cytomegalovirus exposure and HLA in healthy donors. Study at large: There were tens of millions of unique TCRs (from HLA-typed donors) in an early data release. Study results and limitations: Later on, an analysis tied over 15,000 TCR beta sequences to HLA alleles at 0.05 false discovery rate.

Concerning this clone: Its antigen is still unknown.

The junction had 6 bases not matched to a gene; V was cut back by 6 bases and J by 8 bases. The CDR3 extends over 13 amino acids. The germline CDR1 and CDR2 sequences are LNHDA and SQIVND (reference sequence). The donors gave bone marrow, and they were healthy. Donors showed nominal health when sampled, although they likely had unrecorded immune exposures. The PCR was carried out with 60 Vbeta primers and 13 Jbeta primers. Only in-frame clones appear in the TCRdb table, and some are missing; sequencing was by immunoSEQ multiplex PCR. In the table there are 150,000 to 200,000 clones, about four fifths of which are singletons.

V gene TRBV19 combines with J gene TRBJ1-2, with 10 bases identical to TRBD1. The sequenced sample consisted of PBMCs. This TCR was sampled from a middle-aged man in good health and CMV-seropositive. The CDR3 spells CASRRTGGDGYTF. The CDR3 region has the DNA TGTGCCAGTAGACGGACAGGGGGAGACGGCTACACCTTC.